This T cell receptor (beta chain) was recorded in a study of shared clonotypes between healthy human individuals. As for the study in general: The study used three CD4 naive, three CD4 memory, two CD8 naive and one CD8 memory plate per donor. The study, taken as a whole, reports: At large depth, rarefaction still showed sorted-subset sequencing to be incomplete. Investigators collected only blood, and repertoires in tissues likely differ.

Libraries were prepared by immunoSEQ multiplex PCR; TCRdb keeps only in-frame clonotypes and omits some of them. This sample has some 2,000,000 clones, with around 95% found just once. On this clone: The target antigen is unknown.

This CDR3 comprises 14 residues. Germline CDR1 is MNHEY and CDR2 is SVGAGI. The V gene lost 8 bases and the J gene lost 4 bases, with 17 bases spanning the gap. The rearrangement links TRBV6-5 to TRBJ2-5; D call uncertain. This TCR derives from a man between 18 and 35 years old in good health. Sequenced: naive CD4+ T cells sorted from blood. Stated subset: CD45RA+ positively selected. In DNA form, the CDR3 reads TGTGCCAGCGCAAGTGACGGAGCGCGAGAGACCCAGTACTTC. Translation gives CASASDGARETQYF.